This TCR beta chain originates from a study of T cells expressing NK-cell markers. Study summary: Researchers got TCR beta repertoires out of sorted CD3+CD56+NKG2C+, CD3+CD56+NKG2C- and CD3+CD56-NKG2C+ T cells.

Germline assignment: CDR1 MGHRA and CDR2 YSYEKL. There are 16 residues in the CDR3. A remark on this clonotype: The antigen is not known.

Each CDR3 protein gets one entry in TCRdb, which reprocessed the 5' RACE reads and gives no DNA. This listing includes approximately 170,000 distinct CDR3 sequences. Study-level results: Whether expanded NKG2C+ T cell clones were HCMV specific stayed uncertain. Of the CD8+ T cell pool in several donors, roughly 1.0-7.5% was accounted for by dominant NKG2C+ clonotypes.

The sequenced sample was blood T cells: a sorted CD56 or NKG2C T cell subset, CD4+ or CD8+ T cells, or bulk PBMC T cells (not recorded which). The genes are TRBV4-1 and TRBJ1-4. The receptor was isolated from a man aged 18-69 years in good health. The CDR3 sequence is CASSPLAGPPGEKLFF.